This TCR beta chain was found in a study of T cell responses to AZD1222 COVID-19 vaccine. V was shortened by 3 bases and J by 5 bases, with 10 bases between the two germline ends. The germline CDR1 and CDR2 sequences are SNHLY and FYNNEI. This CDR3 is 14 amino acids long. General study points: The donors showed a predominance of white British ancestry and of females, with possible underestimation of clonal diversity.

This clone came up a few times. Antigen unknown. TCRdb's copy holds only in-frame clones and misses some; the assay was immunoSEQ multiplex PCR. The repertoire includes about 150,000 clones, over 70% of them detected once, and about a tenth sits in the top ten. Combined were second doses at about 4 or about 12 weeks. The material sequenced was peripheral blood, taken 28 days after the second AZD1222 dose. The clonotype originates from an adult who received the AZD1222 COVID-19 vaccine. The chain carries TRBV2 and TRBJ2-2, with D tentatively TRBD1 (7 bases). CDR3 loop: CASSEAGGTGELFF. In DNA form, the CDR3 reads TGTGCCAGCAGTGAGGCAGGGGGGACCGGGGAGCTGTTTTTT.